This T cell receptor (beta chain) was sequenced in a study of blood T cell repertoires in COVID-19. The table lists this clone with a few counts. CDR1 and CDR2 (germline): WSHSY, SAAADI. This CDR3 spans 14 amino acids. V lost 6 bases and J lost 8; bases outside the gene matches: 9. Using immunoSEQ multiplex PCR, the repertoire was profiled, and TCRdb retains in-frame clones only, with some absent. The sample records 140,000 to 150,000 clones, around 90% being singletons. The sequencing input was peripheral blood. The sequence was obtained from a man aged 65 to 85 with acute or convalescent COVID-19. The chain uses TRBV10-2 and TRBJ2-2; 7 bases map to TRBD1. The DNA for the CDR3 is TGCGCCAGCAGGGAAACAGGGGCGGGTGGGGAGCTGTTTTTT. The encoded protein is CASRETGAGGELFF.